This TCR beta chain was sequenced for a study of blood T cell repertoires in COVID-19. In the study overall: Spain, Italy and the United States supplied samples that represented acute and convalescent COVID-19. T cells, B-cell-depleted T cells, or PBMCs supplied cDNA or gDNA.

As handled by the study authors: Estimation of nucleated cell counts was performed using reference gene primer amplification. TCRdb's table, derived via immunoSEQ multiplex PCR, lists solely in-frame clones and lacks some. The D gene and trimming were derived from the DNA, and the V and J assignments and clone size from that table. The repertoire consists of under 250,000 clones, with about 90% occurring once and the leading ten covering 5.5% to 6.5%. Germline assignment: CDR1 SGHDT and CDR2 YYEEEE. Between the trimmed V and J ends, which lost 4 bases and 8 bases, there was a span of 18 bases. CDR3 length: 15 residues.

The sample was peripheral blood. This receptor was obtained from a man between 60 and 75 years old with acute or convalescent COVID-19. The V call is TRBV5-6, the J call TRBJ1-4; D is perhaps TRBD1 (6 bases). CDR3 protein: CASSRVQGIAEKLFF. CDR3 nucleotide sequence: TGTGCCAGCAGCCGAGTACAGGGAATTGCAGAAAAACTGTTTTTT.